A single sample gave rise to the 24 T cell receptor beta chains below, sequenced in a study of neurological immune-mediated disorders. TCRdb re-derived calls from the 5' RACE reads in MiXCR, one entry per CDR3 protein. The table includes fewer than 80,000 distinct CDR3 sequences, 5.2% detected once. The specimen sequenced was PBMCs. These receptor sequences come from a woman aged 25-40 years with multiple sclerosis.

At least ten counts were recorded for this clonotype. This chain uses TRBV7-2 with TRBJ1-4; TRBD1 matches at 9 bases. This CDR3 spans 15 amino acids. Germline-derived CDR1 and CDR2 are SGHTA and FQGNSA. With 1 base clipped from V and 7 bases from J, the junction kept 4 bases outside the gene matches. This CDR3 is CASSLEGTGFEKLFF. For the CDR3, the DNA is TGTGCCAGCAGCTTAGAGGGGACAGGGTTTGAAAAACTGTTTTTT.

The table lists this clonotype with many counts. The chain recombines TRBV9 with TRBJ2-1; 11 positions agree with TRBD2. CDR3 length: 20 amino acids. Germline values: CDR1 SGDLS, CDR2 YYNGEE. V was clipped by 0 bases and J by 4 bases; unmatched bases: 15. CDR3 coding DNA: TGTGCCAGCAGCGTAGGAATGGCGCTAGCGGGGGGACCTCGATACAATGAGCAGTTCTTC. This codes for CASSVGMALAGGPRYNEQFF.

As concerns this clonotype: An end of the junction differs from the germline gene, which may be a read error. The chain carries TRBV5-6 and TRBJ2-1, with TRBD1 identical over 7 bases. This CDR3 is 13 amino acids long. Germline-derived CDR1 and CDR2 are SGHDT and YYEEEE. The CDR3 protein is CASSYRGWAEQFF. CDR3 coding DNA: TGTGCCAGTAGCTACAGGGGCTGGGCTGAGCAGTTCTTC.

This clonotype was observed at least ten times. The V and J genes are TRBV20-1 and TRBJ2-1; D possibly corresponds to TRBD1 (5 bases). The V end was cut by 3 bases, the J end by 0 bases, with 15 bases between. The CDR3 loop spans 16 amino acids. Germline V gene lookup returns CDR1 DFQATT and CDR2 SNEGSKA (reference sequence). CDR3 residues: CSARALGPSSYNEQFF. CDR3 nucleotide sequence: TGCAGTGCTAGGGCCTTGGGGCCGAGCTCCTACAATGAGCAGTTCTTC.

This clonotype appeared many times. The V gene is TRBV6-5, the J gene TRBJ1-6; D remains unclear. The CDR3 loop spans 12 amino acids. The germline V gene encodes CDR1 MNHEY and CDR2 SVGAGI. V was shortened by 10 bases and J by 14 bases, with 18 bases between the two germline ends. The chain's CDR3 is CATGDGYLSLHF. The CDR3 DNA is TGTGCCACGGGTGATGGGTATTTATCCCTCCACTTT.

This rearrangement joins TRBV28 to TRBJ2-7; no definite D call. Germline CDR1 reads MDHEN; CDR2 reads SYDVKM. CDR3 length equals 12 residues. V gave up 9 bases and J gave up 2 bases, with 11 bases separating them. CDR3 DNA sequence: TGTGCCAGTGGAAACCCAACCTACGAGCAGTACTTC. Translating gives CASGNPTYEQYF.

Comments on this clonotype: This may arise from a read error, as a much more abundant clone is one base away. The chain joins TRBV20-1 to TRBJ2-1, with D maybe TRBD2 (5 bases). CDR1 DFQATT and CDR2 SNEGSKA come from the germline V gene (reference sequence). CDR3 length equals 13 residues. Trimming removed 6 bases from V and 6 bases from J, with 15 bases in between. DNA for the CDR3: TGCAGTGCGTACGCTAGCATTTTCAATGAGCAGTTCTTC. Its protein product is CSAYASIFNEQFF.

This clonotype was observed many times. CDR3: CASSLGDRENQPQHF. Here the CDR3 DNA reads TGTGCCAGCAGCTTGGGGGACAGGGAAAATCAGCCCCAGCATTTT. The chain joins TRBV5-6 to TRBJ1-5; TRBD1 matches at 9 bases. The CDR3 has 15 residues. The germline CDR1 and CDR2 sequences are SGHDT and YYEEEE. The V and J ends lost 0 bases and 4 bases, in that order; junction bases with no gene match: 2.

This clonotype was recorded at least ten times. CDR3 sequence (DNA): TGCGCCAGCACCGGGGACCGGAGGTACGGCTACACCTTC. This sequence encodes CASTGDRRYGYTF. This chain links TRBV5-1 with TRBJ1-2, with TRBD1 as a possible D gene (5 bases). The CDR3 length is 13 residues. V was clipped by 6 bases and J by 8 bases, with 17 bases between them. CDR1 and CDR2 (germline): SGHRS, YFSETQ.

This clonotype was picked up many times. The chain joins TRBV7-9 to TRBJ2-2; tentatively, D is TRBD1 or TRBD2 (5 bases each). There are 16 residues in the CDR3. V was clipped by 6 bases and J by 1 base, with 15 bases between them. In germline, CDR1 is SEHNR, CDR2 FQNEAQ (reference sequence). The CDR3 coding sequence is TGTGCCAGCAGGGAGCCTGGGACGGTGAACACCGGGGAGCTGTTTTTT. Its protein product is CASREPGTVNTGELFF.

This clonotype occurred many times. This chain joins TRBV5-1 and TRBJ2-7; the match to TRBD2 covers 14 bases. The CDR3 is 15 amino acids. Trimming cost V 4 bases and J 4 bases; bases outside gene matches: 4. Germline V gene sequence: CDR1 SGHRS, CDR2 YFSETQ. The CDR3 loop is CASSPGLAGVYEQYF. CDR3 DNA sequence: TGCGCCAGCAGCCCGGGACTAGCGGGGGTTTACGAGCAGTACTTC.

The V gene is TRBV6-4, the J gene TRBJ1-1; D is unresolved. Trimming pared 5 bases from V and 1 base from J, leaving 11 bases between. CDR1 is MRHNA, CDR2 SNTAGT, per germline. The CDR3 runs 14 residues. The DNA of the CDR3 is TGTGCCAGCAGTCCCTCACCGGGGAACACTGAAGCTTTCTTT. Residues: CASSPSPGNTEAFF.

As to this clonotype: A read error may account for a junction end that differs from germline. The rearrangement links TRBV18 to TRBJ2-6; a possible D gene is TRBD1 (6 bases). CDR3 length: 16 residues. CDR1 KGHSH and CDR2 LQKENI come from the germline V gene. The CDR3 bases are TGTGCCAGCTCACCAATCCCAGGGGTTGGGGCCAAAGTCCTGACTTTC. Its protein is CASSPIPGVGAKVLTF.

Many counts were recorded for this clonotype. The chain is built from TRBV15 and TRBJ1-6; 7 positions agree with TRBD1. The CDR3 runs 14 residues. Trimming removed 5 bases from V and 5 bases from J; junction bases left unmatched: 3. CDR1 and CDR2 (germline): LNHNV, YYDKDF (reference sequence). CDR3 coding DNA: TGTGCCACCAGCCTGGGACAGAATAATTCACCCCTCCACTTT. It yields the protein CATSLGQNNSPLHF.

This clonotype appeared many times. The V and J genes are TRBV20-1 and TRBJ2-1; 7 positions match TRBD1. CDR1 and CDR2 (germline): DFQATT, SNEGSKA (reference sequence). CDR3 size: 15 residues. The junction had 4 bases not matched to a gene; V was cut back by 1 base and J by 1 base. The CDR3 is CSARAGTDSYNEQFF. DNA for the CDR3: TGCAGTGCTAGAGCCGGGACAGATTCCTACAATGAGCAGTTCTTC.

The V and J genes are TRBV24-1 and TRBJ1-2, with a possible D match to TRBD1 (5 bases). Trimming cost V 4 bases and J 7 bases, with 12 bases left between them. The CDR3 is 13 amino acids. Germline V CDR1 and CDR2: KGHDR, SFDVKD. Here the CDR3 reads CATSDGGSTGYTF. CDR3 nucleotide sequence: TGTGCCACCAGTGACGGGGGGTCGACTGGCTACACCTTC.

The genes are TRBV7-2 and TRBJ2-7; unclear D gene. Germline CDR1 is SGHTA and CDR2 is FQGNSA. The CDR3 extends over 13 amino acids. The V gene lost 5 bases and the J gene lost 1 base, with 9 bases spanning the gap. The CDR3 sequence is CASSPAQSYEQYF. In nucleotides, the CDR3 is TGTGCCAGCAGCCCAGCCCAGTCCTACGAGCAGTACTTC.

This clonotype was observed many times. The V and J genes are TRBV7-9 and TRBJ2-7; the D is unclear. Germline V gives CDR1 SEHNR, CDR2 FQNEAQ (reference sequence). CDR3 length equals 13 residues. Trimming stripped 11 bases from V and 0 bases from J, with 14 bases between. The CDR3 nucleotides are TGTGCCGGGGATCAGATGAACTCCTACGAGCAGTACTTC. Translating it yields CAGDQMNSYEQYF.

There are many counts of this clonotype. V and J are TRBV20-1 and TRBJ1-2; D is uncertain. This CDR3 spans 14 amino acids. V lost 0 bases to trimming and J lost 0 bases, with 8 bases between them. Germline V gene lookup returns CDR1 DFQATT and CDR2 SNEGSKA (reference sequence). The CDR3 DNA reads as TGCAGTGCTAGAGACGGCACAGCTAACTATGGCTACACCTTC. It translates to CSARDGTANYGYTF.

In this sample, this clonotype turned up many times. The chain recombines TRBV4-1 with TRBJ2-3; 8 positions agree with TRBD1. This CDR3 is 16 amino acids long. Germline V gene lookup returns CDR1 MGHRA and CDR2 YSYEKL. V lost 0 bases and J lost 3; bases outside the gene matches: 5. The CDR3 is CASSQDTGGRTDTQYF. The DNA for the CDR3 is TGCGCCAGCAGCCAAGATACAGGGGGTCGAACAGATACGCAGTATTTT.

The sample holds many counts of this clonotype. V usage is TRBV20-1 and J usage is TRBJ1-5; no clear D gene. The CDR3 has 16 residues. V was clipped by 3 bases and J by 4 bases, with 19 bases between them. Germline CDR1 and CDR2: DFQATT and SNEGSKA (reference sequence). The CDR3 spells CSASKAAPWDNQPQHF. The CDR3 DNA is TGCAGTGCTAGCAAAGCGGCCCCATGGGATAATCAGCCCCAGCATTTT.

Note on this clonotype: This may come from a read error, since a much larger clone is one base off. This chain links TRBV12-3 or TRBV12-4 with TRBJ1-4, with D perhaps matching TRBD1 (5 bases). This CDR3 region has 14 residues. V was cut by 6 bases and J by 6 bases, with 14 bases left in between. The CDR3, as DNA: TGTGCCAGCAGAACGGGACTAAAGGATGAAAAACTGTTTTTT. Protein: CASRTGLKDEKLFF.

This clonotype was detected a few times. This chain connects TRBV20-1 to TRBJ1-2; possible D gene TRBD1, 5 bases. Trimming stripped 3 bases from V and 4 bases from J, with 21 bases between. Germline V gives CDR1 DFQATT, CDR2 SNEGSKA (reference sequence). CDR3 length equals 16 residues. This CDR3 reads CSASLYFEVGTYGYTF. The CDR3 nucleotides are TGCAGTGCTAGTTTATATTTTGAGGTGGGGACCTATGGCTACACCTTC.

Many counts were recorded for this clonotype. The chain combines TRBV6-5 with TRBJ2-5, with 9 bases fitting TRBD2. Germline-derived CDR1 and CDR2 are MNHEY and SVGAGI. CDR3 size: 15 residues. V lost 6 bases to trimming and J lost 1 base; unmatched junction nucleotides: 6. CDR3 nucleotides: TGTGCCAGCAGGGGTAGCGGGGGACCCCAAGAGACCCAGTACTTC. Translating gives CASRGSGGPQETQYF.